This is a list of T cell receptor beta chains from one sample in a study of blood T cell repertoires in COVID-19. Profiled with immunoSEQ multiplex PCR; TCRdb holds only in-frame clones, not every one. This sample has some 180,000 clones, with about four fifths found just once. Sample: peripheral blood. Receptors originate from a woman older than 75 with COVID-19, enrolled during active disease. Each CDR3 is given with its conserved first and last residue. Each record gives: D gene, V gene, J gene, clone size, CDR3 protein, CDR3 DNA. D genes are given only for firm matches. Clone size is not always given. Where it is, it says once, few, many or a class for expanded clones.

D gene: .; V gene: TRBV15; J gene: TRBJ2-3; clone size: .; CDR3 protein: CATSPIAGTDTQYF; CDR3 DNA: TGTGCCACCAGCCCTATCGCCGGCACAGATACGCAGTATTTT
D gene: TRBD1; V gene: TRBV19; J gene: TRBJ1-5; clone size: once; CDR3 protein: CASSIDAGGHQPQHF; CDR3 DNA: TGTGCCAGTAGTATAGATGCAGGGGGCCATCAGCCCCAGCATTTT
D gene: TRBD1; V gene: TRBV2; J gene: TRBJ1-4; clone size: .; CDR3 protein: CASSEDRGGEKLFF; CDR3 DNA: TGTGCCAGCAGTGAAGACAGGGGAGGTGAAAAACTGTTTTTT
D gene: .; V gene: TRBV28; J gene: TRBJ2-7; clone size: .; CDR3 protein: CASSAGDKTYEQYF; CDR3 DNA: TGTGCCAGCAGTGCGGGGGACAAGACCTACGAGCAGTACTTC
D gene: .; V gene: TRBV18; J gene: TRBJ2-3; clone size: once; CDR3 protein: CASSEVRADTQYF; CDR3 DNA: TGTGCCAGCTCGGAGGTACGTGCAGATACGCAGTATTTT
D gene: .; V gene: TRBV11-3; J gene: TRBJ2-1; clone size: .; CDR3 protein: CASSPHGVDNEQFF; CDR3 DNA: TGTGCCAGCAGCCCCCACGGGGTGGACAATGAGCAGTTCTTC
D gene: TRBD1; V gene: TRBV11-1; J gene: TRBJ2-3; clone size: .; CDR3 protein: CASSLAGTGNRGTDTQYF; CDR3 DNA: TGTGCCAGCAGCTTAGCCGGGACAGGGAATCGGGGCACAGATACGCAGTATTTT
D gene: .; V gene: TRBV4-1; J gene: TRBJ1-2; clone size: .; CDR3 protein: CASSQVDRLYGYTF; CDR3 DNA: TGCGCCAGCAGCCAAGTTGACAGGCTCTATGGCTACACCTTC
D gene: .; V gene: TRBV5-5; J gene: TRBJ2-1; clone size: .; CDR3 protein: CASSLATVNEQFF; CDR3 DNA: TGTGCCAGCAGCTTGGCCACAGTCAATGAGCAGTTCTTC
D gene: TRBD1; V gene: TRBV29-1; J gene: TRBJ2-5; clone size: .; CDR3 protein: CSVEPGQKYQETQYF; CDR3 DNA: TGCAGCGTGGAACCGGGACAGAAGTACCAAGAGACCCAGTACTTC
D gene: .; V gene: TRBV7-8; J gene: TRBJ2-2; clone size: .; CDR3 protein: CASSLEEYRNTGELFF; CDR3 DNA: TGTGCCAGCAGCTTAGAGGAGTACCGGAACACCGGGGAGCTGTTTTTT
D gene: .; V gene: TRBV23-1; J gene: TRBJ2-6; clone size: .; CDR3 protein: CASSQSKSSGANVLTF; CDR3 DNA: TGCGCCAGCAGTCAATCGAAGAGCTCTGGGGCCAACGTCCTGACTTTC
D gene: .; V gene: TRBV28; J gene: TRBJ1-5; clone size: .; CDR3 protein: CASSLTTGLDF; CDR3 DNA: TGTGCCAGCAGTTTGACCACAGGCCTGGATTTT
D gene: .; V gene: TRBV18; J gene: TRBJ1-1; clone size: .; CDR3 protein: CASSPLTANTEAFF; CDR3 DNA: TGTGCCAGCTCACCACTGACAGCCAACACTGAAGCTTTCTTT
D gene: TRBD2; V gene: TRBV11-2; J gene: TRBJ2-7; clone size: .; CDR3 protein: CASSWGTSWHEQYF; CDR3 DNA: TGTGCCAGCAGCTGGGGGACTAGCTGGCACGAGCAGTACTTC
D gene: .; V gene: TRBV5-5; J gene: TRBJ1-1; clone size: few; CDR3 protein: CASSLVLQGRGAFF; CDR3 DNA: TGTGCCAGCAGCTTGGTTCTACAGGGTAGGGGGGCTTTCTTT
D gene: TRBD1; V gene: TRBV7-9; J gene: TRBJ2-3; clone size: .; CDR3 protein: CASIPVDRGQDTQYF; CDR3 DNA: TGTGCCAGCATCCCCGTCGACAGGGGGCAAGATACGCAGTATTTT
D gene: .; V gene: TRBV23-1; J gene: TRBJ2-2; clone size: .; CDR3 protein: CAGTRGELFF; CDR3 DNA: TGCGCCGGGACACGCGGGGAGCTGTTTTTT
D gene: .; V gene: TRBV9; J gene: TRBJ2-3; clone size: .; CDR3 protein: CASSPLRTNTDTQYF; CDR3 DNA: TGTGCCAGCAGCCCCCTTCGGACAAACACAGATACGCAGTATTTT